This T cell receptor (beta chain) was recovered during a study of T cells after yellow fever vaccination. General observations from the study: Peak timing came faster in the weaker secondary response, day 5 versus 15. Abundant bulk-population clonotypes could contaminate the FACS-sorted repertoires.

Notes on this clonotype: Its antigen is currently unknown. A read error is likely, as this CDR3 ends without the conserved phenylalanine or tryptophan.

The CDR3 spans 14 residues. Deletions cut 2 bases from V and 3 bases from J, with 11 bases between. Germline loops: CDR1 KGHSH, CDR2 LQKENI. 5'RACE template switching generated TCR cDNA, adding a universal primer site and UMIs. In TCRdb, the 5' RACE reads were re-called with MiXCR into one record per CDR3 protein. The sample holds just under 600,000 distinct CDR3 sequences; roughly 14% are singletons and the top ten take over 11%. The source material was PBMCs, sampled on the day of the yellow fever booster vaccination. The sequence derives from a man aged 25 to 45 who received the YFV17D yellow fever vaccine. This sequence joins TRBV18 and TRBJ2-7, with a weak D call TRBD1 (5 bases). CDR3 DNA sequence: TGTGCCAGCTCACCAACGTTAGGGGACTACGAGCAGTACTCC. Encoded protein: CASSPTLGDYEQYS.